Following are 14 T cell receptor beta chains from one sample sequenced in a study of T cells in Graves' hyperthyroidism and ophthalmopathy. The investigators amplified TCR beta CDR3 regions from RNA transcripts. HTBI primers were employed in a first-round RT-PCR of the TCR CDR3. TCRdb recomputed calls from the multiplex PCR reads with MiXCR, one row per CDR3 protein. The repertoire holds about 600,000 distinct CDR3 sequences, with 15% to 20% as singletons. The sequenced material came from blood. These receptor sequences come from a woman in her thirties or forties with Graves' ophthalmopathy.

Ten or more counts support this clonotype. The chain recombines TRBV3-1 with TRBJ1-6, with D maybe TRBD1 (5 bases). The germline gives CDR1 LGHDT, CDR2 YNNKEL (reference sequence). The V end lost 4 bases, the J end lost 1 base, and 8 bases lay between the germline ends. The CDR3 loop spans 15 amino acids. Here the CDR3 reads CASSLGGSYNSPLHF. In DNA form, the CDR3 reads TGTGCCAGCAGCCTCGGGGGTTCCTATAATTCACCCCTCCACTTT.

This clonotype was seen many times. The chain combines TRBV7-3 with TRBJ2-2; D is perhaps TRBD2 (5 bases). Looked up from germline, CDR1 is SGHTA and CDR2 is FQGTGA. The CDR3 runs to 14 residues. With 5 bases removed from V and 3 bases from J, the gap between germline ends came to 10 bases. The CDR3 DNA reads as TGTGCCAGCAGCCCTAGCAGATACACCGGGGAGCTGTTTTTT. This sequence encodes CASSPSRYTGELFF.

This clonotype has a handful of counts. The chain employs TRBV11-2 and TRBJ1-1; D not resolved. The germline V gene encodes CDR1 SGHAT and CDR2 FQNNGV. V was shortened by 5 bases and J by 5 bases, with 15 bases between the two germline ends. The CDR3 length is 14 residues. CDR3 DNA: TGTGCCAGCAGCCCCGGGAGGGTAGAGACTGAAGCTTTCTTT. Its translation: CASSPGRVETEAFF.

This clonotype has just a few counts. This sequence joins TRBV7-9 and TRBJ2-1; D tentatively fits TRBD1 or TRBD2 (5 bases each). CDR3 length: 16 amino acids. Germline values: CDR1 SEHNR, CDR2 FQNEAQ (reference sequence). Trimming shortened V by 8 bases and J by 1 base, and 18 bases separated the two germline ends. The CDR3 spells CASGDVTSLSYNEQFF. DNA of the CDR3: TGTGCCAGCGGGGACGTAACGTCATTGTCCTACAATGAGCAGTTCTTC.

The chain uses TRBV6-1 and TRBJ2-7; the match to TRBD1 covers 10 bases. From germline, CDR1 is MNHNS and CDR2 SASEGT. Germline trimming cut 6 bases from V and 1 base from J; bases unmatched to any gene: 6. The CDR3 spans 15 residues. The CDR3 DNA reads TGTGCCAGCAGGATCCGGGACAGGGGTTCCTACGAGCAGTACTTC. Its protein is CASRIRDRGSYEQYF.

This clonotype was recorded many times. The chain recombines TRBV12-3 or TRBV12-4 with TRBJ1-2; TRBD1 matches 8 bases. The CDR3 runs to 13 residues. V shed 6 bases and J 11 bases; nucleotides not matched to a gene: 11. CDR3 nucleotides: TGTGCCAGCAGCCCGGACAGGGCTATTGGGTACACCTTC. This encodes CASSPDRAIGYTF.

V is TRBV12-3 or TRBV12-4 and J is TRBJ2-3, with D unclear. The CDR3 contains 14 residues. V gave up 4 bases and J gave up 1 base, with 9 bases separating them. The CDR3: CASSYRVGTDTQYF. In nucleotides, the CDR3 is TGTGCCAGCAGTTATAGGGTAGGCACAGATACGCAGTATTTT.

This clonotype occurred many times. The rearrangement uses TRBV18 and TRBJ2-1, with 8 positions matching TRBD2. This CDR3 contains 15 residues. V lost 1 base, J lost 8 bases, and 7 bases stayed unmatched. CDR1 and CDR2 (germline): KGHSH, LQKENI. The CDR3 coding sequence is TGTGCCAGCTCACCACTCGTAACTAGCGGTGATGAGCAGTTCTTC. Encoded protein: CASSPLVTSGDEQFF.

This clonotype has just a few counts. V is TRBV20-1 and J is TRBJ2-1, with 8 bases identical to TRBD2. The CDR3 consists of 14 residues. The ends lost 5 bases at V and 6 bases at J; junction bases unmatched: 9. The germline CDR1 and CDR2 sequences are DFQATT and SNEGSKA (reference sequence). The CDR3 region is CSAWTRGGPNEQFF. The CDR3 DNA reads TGCAGTGCTTGGACTCGGGGGGGGCCCAATGAGCAGTTCTTC.

The chain has TRBV6-1 and TRBJ2-3; no definite D call. Germline values: CDR1 MNHNS, CDR2 SASEGT. Trimming removed 7 bases at V and 1 base at J, with 12 bases between. This CDR3 region has 14 residues. CDR3: CASTPPAGTDTQYF. DNA of the CDR3: TGTGCCAGCACCCCCCCGGCGGGCACAGATACGCAGTATTTT.

This clonotype was observed at least ten times. CDR3 sequence (DNA): TGTGCCAGCAGCCCCGGCGGGGGGATCACATACAATGAGCAGTTCTTC. This encodes CASSPGGGITYNEQFF. J is TRBJ2-1 and V is TRBV7-9; 8 nucleotides line up with TRBD2. The ends lost 5 bases at V and 4 bases at J; junction bases unmatched: 10. Germline V CDR1 and CDR2: SEHNR, FQNEAQ (reference sequence). The CDR3 contains 16 residues.

As to this clonotype: This may stem from a read error, because a much larger clone lies one nucleotide away. The rearrangement uses TRBV5-1 and TRBJ2-1, with TRBD1 matching 8 bases. The end of the DNA is better explained by TRBJ2-7, so the J call may be wrong. There are 16 residues in the CDR3. Germline CDR1 and CDR2: SGHRS and YFSETQ. The CDR3 nucleotides read TGCGCCAGCAGCCTGGGACAGGCTGACTCCTACAATGAGCAGTACTTC. This translates into CASSLGQADSYNEQYF.

The chain carries TRBV29-1 and TRBJ2-7, with D possibly being TRBD2 (6 bases). Trimming took off 7 bases at V and 3 bases at J, with 16 bases between the two ends. The CDR3 is 13 residues long. The germline V gene has CDR1 SQVTM and CDR2 ANQGSEA. The CDR3 nucleotides are TGCAGCGGCCAGGGCGGGGAATACTACGAGCAGTACTTC. Amino acid sequence: CSGQGGEYYEQYF.

The rearrangement links TRBV19 to TRBJ2-4, with a weak D call TRBD2 (5 bases). V was shortened by 2 bases and J by 4 bases, with 9 bases between the two germline ends. Germline V CDR1 and CDR2: LNHDA, SQIVND (reference sequence). The CDR3 loop spans 14 amino acids. The DNA of the CDR3 is TGTGCCAGTAGTATAACGGGAAGGAAAAACATTCAGTACTTC. It encodes CASSITGRKNIQYF.